This T cell receptor (beta chain) was identified during a study of blood T cell repertoires in COVID-19. Germline V lookup: CDR1 GTSNPN, CDR2 SVGIG (reference sequence). Unmatched junction bases numbered 9, after V lost 5 bases and J lost 5 bases. The CDR3 has 14 amino acids. Produced via immunoSEQ multiplex PCR; TCRdb's table is partial and in-frame only. The repertoire includes 130,000 or so clones, around 79% of them detected once, and approximately 5% sits in the top ten. The sequence was obtained from a woman in her seventies with COVID-19, enrolled during active disease. The material sequenced was peripheral blood. This chain connects TRBV30 to TRBJ1-1; 9 positions agree with TRBD1. CDR3 DNA sequence: TGTGCCTGGGAAGGGACAGGGAGAGCGACTGAAGCTTTCTTT. Amino acid sequence: CAWEGTGRATEAFF.